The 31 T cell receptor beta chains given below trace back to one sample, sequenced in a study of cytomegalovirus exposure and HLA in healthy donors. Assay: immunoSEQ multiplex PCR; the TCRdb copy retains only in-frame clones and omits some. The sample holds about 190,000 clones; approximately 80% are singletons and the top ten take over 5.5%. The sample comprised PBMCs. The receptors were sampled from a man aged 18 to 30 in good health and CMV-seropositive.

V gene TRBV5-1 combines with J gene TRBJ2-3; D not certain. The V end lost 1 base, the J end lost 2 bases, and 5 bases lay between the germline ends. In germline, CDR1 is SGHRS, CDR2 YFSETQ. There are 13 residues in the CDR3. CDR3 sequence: CASSLYVTDTQYF. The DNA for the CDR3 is TGCGCCAGCAGCTTGTATGTCACAGATACGCAGTATTTT.

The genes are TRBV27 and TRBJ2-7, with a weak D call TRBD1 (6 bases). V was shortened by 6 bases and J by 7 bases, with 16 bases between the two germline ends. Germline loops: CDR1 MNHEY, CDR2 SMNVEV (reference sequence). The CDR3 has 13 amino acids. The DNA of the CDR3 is TGTGCCAGCAGGAGGACAGACTTCTGGGAGCAGTACTTC. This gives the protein CASRRTDFWEQYF.

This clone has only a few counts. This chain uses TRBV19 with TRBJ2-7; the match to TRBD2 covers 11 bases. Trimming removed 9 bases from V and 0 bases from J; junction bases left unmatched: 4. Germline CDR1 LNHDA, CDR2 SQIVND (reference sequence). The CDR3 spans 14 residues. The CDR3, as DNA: TGTGCCAGCTCCGGGACTAGCGGCTCCTACGAGCAGTACTTC. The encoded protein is CASSGTSGSYEQYF.

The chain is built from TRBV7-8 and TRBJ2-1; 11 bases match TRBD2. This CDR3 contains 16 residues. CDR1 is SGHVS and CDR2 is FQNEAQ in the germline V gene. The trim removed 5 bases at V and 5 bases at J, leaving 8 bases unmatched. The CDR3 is CASSHRFSGRDNEQFF. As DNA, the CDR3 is TGTGCCAGCAGCCACCGATTTAGCGGGAGGGACAATGAGCAGTTCTTC.

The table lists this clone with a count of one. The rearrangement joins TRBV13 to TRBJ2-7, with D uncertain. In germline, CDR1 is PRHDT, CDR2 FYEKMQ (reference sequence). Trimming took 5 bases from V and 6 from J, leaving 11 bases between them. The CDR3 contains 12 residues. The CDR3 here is CASSNSRAEQYF. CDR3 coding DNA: TGTGCCAGCAGCAATTCTAGAGCCGAGCAGTACTTC.

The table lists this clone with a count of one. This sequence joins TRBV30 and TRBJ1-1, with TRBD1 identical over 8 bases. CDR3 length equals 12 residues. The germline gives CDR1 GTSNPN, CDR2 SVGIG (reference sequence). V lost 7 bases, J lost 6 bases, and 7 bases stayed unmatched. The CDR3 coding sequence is TGTGCCTTATCAGGGGGCGGCCCTGAAGCTTTCTTT. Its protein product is CALSGGGPEAFF. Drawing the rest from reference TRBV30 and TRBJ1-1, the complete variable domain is SQTIHQWPATLVQPVGSPLSLECTVEGTSNPNLYWYRQAAGRGLQLLFYSVGIGQISSEVPQNLSASRPQDRQFILSSKKLLLSDSGFYLCALSGGGPEAFFGQGTRLTVV.

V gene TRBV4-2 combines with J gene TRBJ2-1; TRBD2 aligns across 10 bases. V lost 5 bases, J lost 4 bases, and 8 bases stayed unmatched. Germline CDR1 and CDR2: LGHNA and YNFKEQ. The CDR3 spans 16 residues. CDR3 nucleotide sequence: TGTGCCAGCAGCGAGGCCCTAGCGGGGGATTACAATGAGCAGTTCTTC. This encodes CASSEALAGDYNEQFF.

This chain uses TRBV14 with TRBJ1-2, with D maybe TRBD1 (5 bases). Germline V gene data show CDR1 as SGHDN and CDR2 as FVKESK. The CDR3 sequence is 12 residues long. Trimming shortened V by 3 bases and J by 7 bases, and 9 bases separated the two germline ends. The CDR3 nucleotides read TGTGCCAGCAGCCATGGGACTCTTGGCTACACCTTC. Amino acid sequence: CASSHGTLGYTF.

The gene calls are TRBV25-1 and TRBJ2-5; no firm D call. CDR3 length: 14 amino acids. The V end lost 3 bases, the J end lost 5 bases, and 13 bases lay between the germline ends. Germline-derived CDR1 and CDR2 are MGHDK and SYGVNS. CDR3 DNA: TGTGCCAGCAGTGATCTGCTAGTTGCGGAGACCCAGTACTTC. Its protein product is CASSDLLVAETQYF.

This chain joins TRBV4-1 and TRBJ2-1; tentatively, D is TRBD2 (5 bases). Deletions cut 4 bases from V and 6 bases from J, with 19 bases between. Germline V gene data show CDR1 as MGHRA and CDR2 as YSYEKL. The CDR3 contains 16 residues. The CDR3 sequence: CASSPNSEAKVNEQFF. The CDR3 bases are TGCGCCAGCAGCCCAAACTCGGAGGCCAAGGTCAATGAGCAGTTCTTC.

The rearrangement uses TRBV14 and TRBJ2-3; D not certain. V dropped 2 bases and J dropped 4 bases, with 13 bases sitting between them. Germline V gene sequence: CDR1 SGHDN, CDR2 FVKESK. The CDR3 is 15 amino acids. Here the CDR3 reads CASSQILSSADTQYF. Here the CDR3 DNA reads TGTGCCAGCAGCCAAATTTTGTCCTCGGCAGATACGCAGTATTTT. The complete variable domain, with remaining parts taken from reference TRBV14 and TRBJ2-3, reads EAGVTQFPSHSVIEKGQTVTLRCDPISGHDNLYWYRRVMGKEIKFLLHFVKESKQDESGMPNNRFLAERTGGTYSTLKVQPAELEDSGVYFCASSQILSSADTQYFGPGTRLTVL.

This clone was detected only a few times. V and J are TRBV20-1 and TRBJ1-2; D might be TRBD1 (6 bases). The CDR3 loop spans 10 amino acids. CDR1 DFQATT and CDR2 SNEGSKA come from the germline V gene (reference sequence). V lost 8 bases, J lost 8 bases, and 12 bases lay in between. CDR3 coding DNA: TGCAGTACAACGACAGGCGGCTACACCTTC. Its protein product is CSTTTGGYTF.

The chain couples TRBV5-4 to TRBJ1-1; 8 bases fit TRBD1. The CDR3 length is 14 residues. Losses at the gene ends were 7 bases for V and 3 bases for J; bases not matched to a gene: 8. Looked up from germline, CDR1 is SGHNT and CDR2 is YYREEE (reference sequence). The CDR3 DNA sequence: TGTGCCAGCCAGTACCCGGACAGGGACACTGAAGCTTTCTTT. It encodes CASQYPDRDTEAFF.

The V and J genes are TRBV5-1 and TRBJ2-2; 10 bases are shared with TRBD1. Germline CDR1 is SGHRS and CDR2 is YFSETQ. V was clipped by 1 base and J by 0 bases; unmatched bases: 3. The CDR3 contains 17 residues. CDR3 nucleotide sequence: TGCGCCAGCAGCTTGCTAGGACAGGGGGCGAACACCGGGGAGCTGTTTTTT. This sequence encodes CASSLLGQGANTGELFF.

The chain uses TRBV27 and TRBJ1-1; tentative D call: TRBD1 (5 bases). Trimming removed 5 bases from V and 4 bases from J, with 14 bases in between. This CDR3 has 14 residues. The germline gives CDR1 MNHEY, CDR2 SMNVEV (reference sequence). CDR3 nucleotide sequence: TGTGCCAGCAGTAAAATTCCAGGGTTCACTGAAGCTTTCTTT. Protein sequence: CASSKIPGFTEAFF.

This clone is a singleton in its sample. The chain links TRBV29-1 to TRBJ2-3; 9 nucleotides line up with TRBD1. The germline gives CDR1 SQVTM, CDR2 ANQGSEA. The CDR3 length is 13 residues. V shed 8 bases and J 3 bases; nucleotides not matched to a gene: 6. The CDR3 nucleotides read TGCAGCACAAACAGGGGGCGGACAGATACGCAGTATTTT. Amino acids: CSTNRGRTDTQYF.

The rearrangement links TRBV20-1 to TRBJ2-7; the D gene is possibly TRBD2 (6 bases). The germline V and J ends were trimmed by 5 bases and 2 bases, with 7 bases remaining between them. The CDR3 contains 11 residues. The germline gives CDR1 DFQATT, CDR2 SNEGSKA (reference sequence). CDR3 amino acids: CSAWEAYEQYF. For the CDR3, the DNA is TGCAGTGCTTGGGAGGCCTACGAGCAGTACTTC.

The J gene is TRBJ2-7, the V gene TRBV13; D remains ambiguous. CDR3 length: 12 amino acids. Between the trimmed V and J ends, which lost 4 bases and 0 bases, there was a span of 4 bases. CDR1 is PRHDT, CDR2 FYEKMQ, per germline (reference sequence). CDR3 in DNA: TGTGCCAGCAGCTCTACCTCCTACGAGCAGTACTTC. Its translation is CASSSTSYEQYF.

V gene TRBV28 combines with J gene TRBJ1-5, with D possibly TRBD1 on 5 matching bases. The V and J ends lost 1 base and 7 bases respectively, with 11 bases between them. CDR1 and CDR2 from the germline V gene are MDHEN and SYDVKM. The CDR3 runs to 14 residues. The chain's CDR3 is CASSLSGGIQPQHF. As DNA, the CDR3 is TGTGCCAGCAGTTTATCGGGGGGAATACAGCCCCAGCATTTT.

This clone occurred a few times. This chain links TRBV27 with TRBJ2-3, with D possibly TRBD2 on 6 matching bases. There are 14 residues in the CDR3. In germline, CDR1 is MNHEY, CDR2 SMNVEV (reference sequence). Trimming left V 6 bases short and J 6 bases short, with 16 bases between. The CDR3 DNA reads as TGTGCCAGCAGCCAAGCGACTAGTTGGGATACGCAGTATTTT. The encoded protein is CASSQATSWDTQYF.

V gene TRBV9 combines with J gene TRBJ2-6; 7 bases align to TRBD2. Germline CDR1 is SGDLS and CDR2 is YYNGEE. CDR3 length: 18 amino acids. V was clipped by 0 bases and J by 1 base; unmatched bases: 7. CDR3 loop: CASSVAVSGLSGANVLTF. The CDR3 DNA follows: TGTGCCAGCAGCGTAGCTGTTAGCGGGTTGTCTGGGGCCAACGTCCTGACTTTC. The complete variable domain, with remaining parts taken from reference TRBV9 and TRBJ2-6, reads DSGVTQTPKHLITATGQRVTLRCSPRSGDLSVYWYQQSLDQGLQFLIQYYNGEERAKGNILERFSAQQFPDLHSELNLSSLELGDSALYFCASSVAVSGLSGANVLTFGAGSRLTVL.

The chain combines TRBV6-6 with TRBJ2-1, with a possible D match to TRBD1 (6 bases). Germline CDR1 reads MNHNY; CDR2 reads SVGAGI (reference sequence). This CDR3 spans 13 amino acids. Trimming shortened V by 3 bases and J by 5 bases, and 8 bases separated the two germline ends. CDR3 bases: TGTGCCAGCAGTTATGAGGGGGACAATGAGCAGTTCTTC. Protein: CASSYEGDNEQFF.

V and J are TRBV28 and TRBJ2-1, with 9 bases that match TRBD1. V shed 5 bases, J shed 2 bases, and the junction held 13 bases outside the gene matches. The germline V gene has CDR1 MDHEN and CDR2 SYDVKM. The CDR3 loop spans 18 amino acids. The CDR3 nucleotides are TGTGCCAGCAGTCAGATCGGGACAGGGCTAAAAACCTACAATGAGCAGTTCTTC. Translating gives CASSQIGTGLKTYNEQFF.

For the CDR3, the DNA is TGCGCCAGCAGCCAAGATCGACTAGCGGGAGGCCGCTACAATGAGCAGTTCTTC. Translation gives CASSQDRLAGGRYNEQFF. The chain links TRBV4-3 to TRBJ2-1, with TRBD2 matching over 13 bases. V lost 0 bases to trimming and J lost 3 bases; unmatched junction nucleotides: 5. The CDR3 runs 18 residues. Per the germline V gene, CDR1 is LGHNA and CDR2 is YSLEER.

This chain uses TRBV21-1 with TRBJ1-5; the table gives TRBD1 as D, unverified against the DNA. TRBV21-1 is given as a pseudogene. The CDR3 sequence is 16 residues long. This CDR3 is CASSKAQHSSNQPQHF. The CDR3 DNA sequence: TGTGCCAGCAGCAAAGCGCAACACAGTAGCAATCAGCCCCAGCATTTT.

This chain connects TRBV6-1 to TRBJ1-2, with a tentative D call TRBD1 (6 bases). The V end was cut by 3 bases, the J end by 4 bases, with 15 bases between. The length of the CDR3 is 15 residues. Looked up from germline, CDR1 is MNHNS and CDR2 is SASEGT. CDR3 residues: CASSDLPGTLYGYTF. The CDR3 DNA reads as TGTGCCAGCAGTGATCTTCCCGGGACACTCTATGGCTACACCTTC.

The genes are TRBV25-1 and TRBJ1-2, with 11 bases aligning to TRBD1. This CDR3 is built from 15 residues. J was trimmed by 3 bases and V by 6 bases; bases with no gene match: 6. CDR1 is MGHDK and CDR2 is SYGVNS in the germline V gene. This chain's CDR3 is CASRGRTGGDYGYTF. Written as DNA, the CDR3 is TGTGCCAGCAGAGGGCGGACAGGGGGCGACTATGGCTACACCTTC.

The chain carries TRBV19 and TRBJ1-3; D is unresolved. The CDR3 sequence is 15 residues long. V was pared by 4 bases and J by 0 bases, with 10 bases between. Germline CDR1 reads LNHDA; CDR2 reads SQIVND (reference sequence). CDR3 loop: CASSTTPLSGNTIYF. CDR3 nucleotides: TGTGCCAGTAGTACCACACCGCTCTCTGGAAACACCATATATTTT.

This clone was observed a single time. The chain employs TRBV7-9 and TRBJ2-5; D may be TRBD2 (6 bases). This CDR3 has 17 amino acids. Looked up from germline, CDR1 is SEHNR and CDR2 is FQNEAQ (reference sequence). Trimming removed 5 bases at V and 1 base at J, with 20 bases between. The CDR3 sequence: CASSPVLEGPLQETQYF. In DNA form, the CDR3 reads TGTGCCAGCAGCCCCGTTTTGGAGGGACCCCTCCAAGAGACCCAGTACTTC.

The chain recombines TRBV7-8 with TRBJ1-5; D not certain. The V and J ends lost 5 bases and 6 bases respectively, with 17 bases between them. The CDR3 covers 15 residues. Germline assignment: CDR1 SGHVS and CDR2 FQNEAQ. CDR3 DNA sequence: TGTGCCAGCAGCAAAGGTGAGGGAATGATTCAGCCCCAGCATTTT. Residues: CASSKGEGMIQPQHF.

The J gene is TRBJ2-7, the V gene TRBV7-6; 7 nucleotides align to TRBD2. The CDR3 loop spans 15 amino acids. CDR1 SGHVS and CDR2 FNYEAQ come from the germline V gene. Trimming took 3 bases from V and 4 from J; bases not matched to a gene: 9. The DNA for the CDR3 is TGTGCCAGCAGCTTCTCTAGCGGACCTACATACGAGCAGTACTTC. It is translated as CASSFSSGPTYEQYF.